This passage covers 30 T cell receptor beta chains from one sample sequenced in a study of identifying expanded T cells in peripheral blood. Libraries were prepared by immunoSEQ multiplex PCR; TCRdb keeps only in-frame clonotypes and omits some of them. The table includes tens of thousands of clones, more than 75% detected once. Sequences were obtained from blood. These receptor sequences come from a person between 18 and 70 years old in good health.

This clone was counted a few times. The V gene is TRBV7-2, the J gene TRBJ1-6, with D unresolved. The CDR3 is 17 amino acids. V was clipped by 0 bases and J by 2 bases, with 11 bases between them. From germline, CDR1 is SGHTA and CDR2 FQGNSA. The CDR3 here is CASSLATASPYNSPLHF. The CDR3 region has the DNA TGTGCCAGCAGCTTAGCCACAGCATCCCCCTATAATTCACCCCTCCACTTT.

V and J are TRBV5-6 and TRBJ1-6; weak D call: TRBD1 (6 bases). V dropped 4 bases and J dropped 5 bases, with 13 bases sitting between them. CDR1 and CDR2 (germline): SGHDT, YYEEEE. The CDR3 covers 15 residues. The DNA of the CDR3 is TGTGCCAGCAGCCCACAACAGGGAAATAATTCACCCCTCCACTTT. It translates to CASSPQQGNNSPLHF.

The chain recombines TRBV7-2 with TRBJ2-3, with D uncertain. CDR1 is SGHTA and CDR2 is FQGNSA in the germline V gene. Deletions cut 1 base from V and 4 bases from J, with 6 bases between. The CDR3 covers 13 residues. CDR3 bases: TGTGCCAGCAGCTTAGTATCTGCAGATACGCAGTATTTT. As protein: CASSLVSADTQYF.

The chain couples TRBV5-6 to TRBJ2-3; the match to TRBD2 covers 9 bases. CDR1 is SGHDT and CDR2 is YYEEEE in the germline V gene. This CDR3 is 15 amino acids long. J gave up 8 bases and V 4 bases, and 11 bases lay outside the gene matches. CDR3 in DNA: TGTGCCAGCAGCATTAGCGGGGGCGCCCGGGTTACGCAGTATTTT. It is translated as CASSISGGARVTQYF.

This chain joins TRBV7-9 and TRBJ2-3; D remains unclear. V lost 3 bases and J 6 bases, leaving 10 bases between the germline ends. Germline V gene lookup returns CDR1 SEHNR and CDR2 FQNEAQ (reference sequence). This CDR3 spans 13 amino acids. CDR3: CASSFSPRDTQYF. The CDR3 nucleotides are TGTGCCAGCAGCTTTTCCCCCAGGGATACGCAGTATTTT.

J is TRBJ1-6 and V is TRBV18, with unresolved D. Germline loops: CDR1 KGHSH, CDR2 LQKENI. V was trimmed by 1 base and J by 10 bases, leaving 14 bases between them. This CDR3 spans 15 amino acids. CDR3 bases: TGTGCCAGCTCACCACTGAGAAGGGAGGGATCACCCCTCCACTTT. Its protein product is CASSPLRREGSPLHF.

The chain couples TRBV27 to TRBJ1-6, with 7 bases fitting TRBD1. V lost 4 bases to trimming and J lost 9 bases; unmatched junction nucleotides: 9. From germline, CDR1 is MNHEY and CDR2 SMNVEV (reference sequence). The CDR3 runs 15 residues. As DNA, the CDR3 is TGTGCCAGCAGTTCCATCAGGGGGTTGAGTTCACCCCTCCACTTT. Translation gives CASSSIRGLSSPLHF.

CDR3 in amino acids: CASSLKDRDGYNEQFF. CDR3 bases: TGTGCCAGCAGCCTAAAAGACAGGGACGGCTACAATGAGCAGTTCTTC. The V gene is TRBV21-1, the J gene TRBJ2-1; TRBD1 is the table's D call, not checked against the DNA. TRBV21-1 counts as a pseudogene. This CDR3 is 16 amino acids long.

A single count supports this clone. This chain joins TRBV7-8 and TRBJ1-3, with unresolved D. Germline V CDR1 and CDR2: SGHVS, FQNEAQ. The CDR3 extends over 15 amino acids. The V gene lost 2 bases and the J gene lost 0 bases, with 8 bases spanning the gap. Written as DNA, the CDR3 is TGTGCCAGCAGCTTATGGGGAGACTCTGGAAACACCATATATTTT. It is translated as CASSLWGDSGNTIYF.

The genes are TRBV6-1 and TRBJ1-1, with D hard to call. The V and J ends lost 7 bases and 1 base respectively, with 10 bases between them. The CDR3 is made up of 13 amino acids. Germline V lookup: CDR1 MNHNS, CDR2 SASEGT. In DNA form, the CDR3 reads TGTGCCAGCACGACCCACAGGAACACTGAAGCTTTCTTT. It specifies CASTTHRNTEAFF.

This chain connects TRBV20-1 to TRBJ2-7; tentatively, D is TRBD1 (5 bases). CDR3 length: 11 amino acids. Per germline, CDR1 DFQATT and CDR2 SNEGSKA (reference sequence). Trimming left V 3 bases short and J 5 bases short, with 8 bases between. The CDR3 region has the DNA TGCAGTGCTAGCCAGGGTAACGAGCAGTACTTC. This codes for CSASQGNEQYF.

This rearrangement joins TRBV28 to TRBJ1-2; a possible D gene is TRBD1 (6 bases). Germline loops: CDR1 MDHEN, CDR2 SYDVKM. The length of the CDR3 is 13 residues. Between the trimmed V and J ends, which lost 2 bases and 5 bases, there was a span of 9 bases. This chain's CDR3 is CASSLQGWYGYTF. CDR3 DNA: TGTGCCAGCAGTTTACAGGGGTGGTATGGCTACACCTTC.

The J gene is TRBJ2-1, the V gene TRBV14; 7 nucleotides agree with TRBD2. With 2 bases clipped from V and 7 bases from J, the junction kept 11 bases outside the gene matches. The CDR3 loop spans 16 amino acids. CDR1 is SGHDN, CDR2 FVKESK, per germline. CDR3 sequence (DNA): TGTGCCAGCAGCCAATATAAAGGACTAGTCACAAATGAGCAGTTCTTC. Protein product: CASSQYKGLVTNEQFF.

The V gene is TRBV5-1, the J gene TRBJ2-6; D is undetermined. V was shortened by 0 bases and J by 2 bases, with 6 bases between the two germline ends. CDR1 is SGHRS and CDR2 is YFSETQ in the germline V gene. This CDR3 spans 15 amino acids. The CDR3 sequence is CASSLGHAGANVLTF. CDR3 in DNA: TGCGCCAGCAGCTTGGGACACGCTGGGGCCAACGTCCTGACTTTC.

In this sample, this clone turned up once. The V call is TRBV7-2, the J call TRBJ2-7; D call uncertain. The V end was cut by 1 base, the J end by 2 bases, with 12 bases between. The CDR3 runs 15 residues. Looked up from germline, CDR1 is SGHTA and CDR2 is FQGNSA. The CDR3, as DNA: TGTGCCAGCAGCTTAGTCAGGCTCGAACCCTACGAGCAGTACTTC. Translating it yields CASSLVRLEPYEQYF. The entire variable domain, with the rest obtained from reference TRBV7-2 and TRBJ2-7, is as follows: GAGVSQSPSNKVTEKGKDVELRCDPISGHTALYWYRQSLGQGLEFLIYFQGNSAPDKSGLPSDRFSAERTGGSVSTLTIQRTQQEDSAVYLCASSLVRLEPYEQYFGPGTRLTVT.

V and J are TRBV19 and TRBJ1-3; D is ambiguous. This CDR3 region has 14 residues. V was cut by 5 bases and J by 4 bases, with 12 bases left in between. CDR1 and CDR2 (germline): LNHDA, SQIVND (reference sequence). The CDR3 here is CASSFYEVGNTIYF. The CDR3 DNA follows: TGTGCCAGTAGTTTTTATGAAGTGGGAAACACCATATATTTT. Variable domain in full (rest from reference TRBV19 and TRBJ1-3): DGGITQSPKYLFRKEGQNVTLSCEQNLNHDAMYWYRQDPGQGLRLIYYSQIVNDFQKGDIAEGYSVSREKKESFPLTVTSAQKNPTAFYLCASSFYEVGNTIYFGEGSWLTVV.

The chain links TRBV11-2 to TRBJ2-7; D gene uncertain. The CDR3 covers 11 residues. Trimming cost V 2 bases and J 6 bases, with 5 bases left between them. Germline loops: CDR1 SGHAT, CDR2 FQNNGV. CDR3 in amino acids: CASSLWPEQYF. CDR3 nucleotides: TGTGCCAGCAGCTTATGGCCCGAGCAGTACTTC.

The gene calls are TRBV7-6 and TRBJ1-5; 10 bases map to TRBD1. The CDR3 consists of 15 residues. Germline-derived CDR1 and CDR2 are SGHVS and FNYEAQ. V was pared by 1 base and J by 6 bases, with 3 bases of the junction left unmatched. The chain's CDR3 is CASSLGDRGCQPQHF. The CDR3 DNA reads as TGTGCCAGCAGCTTAGGGGACAGGGGTTGTCAGCCCCAGCATTTT. Filled out from reference TRBV7-6 and TRBJ1-5, the complete variable domain reads GAGVSQSPRYKVTKRGQDVALRCDPISGHVSLYWYRQALGQGPEFLTYFNYEAQQDKSGLPNDRFSAERPEGSISTLTIQRTEQRDSAMYRCASSLGDRGCQPQHFGDGTRLSIL.

The rearrangement joins TRBV7-2 to TRBJ2-5; D remains unclear. The V end lost 0 bases, the J end lost 5 bases, and 10 bases lay between the germline ends. The CDR3 is 14 residues long. CDR1 SGHTA and CDR2 FQGNSA come from the germline V gene. The CDR3 DNA is TGTGCCAGCAGCTTAGCCTCAGGTCGGGAGACCCAGTACTTC. Amino acids: CASSLASGRETQYF.

The chain recombines TRBV12-5 with TRBJ1-2, with D tentatively TRBD1 (5 bases). Trimming removed 5 bases from V and 8 bases from J, with 24 bases in between. Germline V CDR1 and CDR2: LGHNT, FRNRAP. The CDR3 extends over 16 amino acids. The CDR3 reads CASGLWGSTDWDGYTF. CDR3 DNA sequence: TGTGCTAGTGGTCTTTGGGGTAGTACGGATTGGGACGGCTACACCTTC.

The gene calls are TRBV18 and TRBJ2-7; D may be TRBD1 (6 bases). This CDR3 is built from 16 residues. The germline V gene has CDR1 KGHSH and CDR2 LQKENI. V was shortened by 3 bases and J by 5 bases, with 20 bases between the two germline ends. CDR3 region: CASSPAGQRDWDEQYF. The CDR3 DNA follows: TGTGCCAGCTCACCGGCCGGACAGAGGGATTGGGACGAGCAGTACTTC.

This clone appeared once. This chain connects TRBV7-9 to TRBJ2-1; no clear D gene. V was trimmed by 5 bases and J by 0 bases, leaving 11 bases between them. The CDR3 runs 15 residues. Germline lookup yields CDR1 SEHNR and CDR2 FQNEAQ (reference sequence). The CDR3 nucleotides read TGTGCCAGCAGCCGTCAACTCGTCTCCTACAATGAGCAGTTCTTC. Translation: CASSRQLVSYNEQFF.

This clone has a single count. The V call is TRBV13, the J call TRBJ1-2; D might be TRBD1 (5 bases). The germline CDR1 and CDR2 sequences are PRHDT and FYEKMQ (reference sequence). CDR3 length: 15 amino acids. The V gene lost 5 bases and the J gene lost 7 bases, with 20 bases spanning the gap. The CDR3 loop is CASSQSGARDFGYTF. The CDR3 DNA reads TGTGCCAGCAGCCAAAGCGGGGCCAGGGACTTTGGCTACACCTTC.

The genes are TRBV4-3 and TRBJ2-1, with D possibly TRBD1 on 7 matching bases. This CDR3 has 16 amino acids. Trimming stripped 1 base from V and 7 bases from J, with 17 bases between. Germline lookup yields CDR1 LGHNA and CDR2 YSLEER. The DNA for the CDR3 is TGCGCCAGCAGCCAAGTTGGAGGGGGCGCTTGGAATGAGCAGTTCTTC. As protein: CASSQVGGGAWNEQFF.

The V and J genes are TRBV28 and TRBJ1-2; D not resolved. Trimming shortened V by 5 bases and J by 10 bases, and 14 bases separated the two germline ends. This CDR3 has 12 residues. Germline V lookup: CDR1 MDHEN, CDR2 SYDVKM. This chain's CDR3 is CASSTGLGPYTF. The CDR3 region has the DNA TGTGCCAGCAGTACCGGTTTAGGTCCCTACACCTTC.

The chain uses TRBV7-2 and TRBJ1-1; D unclear. CDR3 length: 13 residues. Trimming shortened V by 3 bases and J by 7 bases, and 12 bases separated the two germline ends. Germline V gives CDR1 SGHTA, CDR2 FQGNSA. The CDR3 loop is CASSFSLGSEAFF. As DNA, the CDR3 is TGTGCCAGCAGCTTCTCATTGGGGAGTGAAGCTTTCTTT. Using reference TRBV7-2 and TRBJ1-1 for the parts outside the CDR3, the full variable domain is GAGVSQSPSNKVTEKGKDVELRCDPISGHTALYWYRQSLGQGLEFLIYFQGNSAPDKSGLPSDRFSAERTGGSVSTLTIQRTQQEDSAVYLCASSFSLGSEAFFGQGTRLTVV.

V gene TRBV4-3 combines with J gene TRBJ2-2, with TRBD2 identical over 8 bases. The V segment lost 3 bases and the J segment 4 bases; nucleotides outside the gene matches: 4. Germline CDR1 is LGHNA and CDR2 is YSLEER. The CDR3 is made up of 15 amino acids. As DNA, the CDR3 is TGCGCCAGCAGCCAGTTCGGGGGGGCCACCGGGGAGCTGTTTTTT. It codes for CASSQFGGATGELFF.

The chain has TRBV7-8 and TRBJ1-2, with D perhaps TRBD1 (5 bases). CDR3 length: 13 residues. Germline-derived CDR1 and CDR2 are SGHVS and FQNEAQ. The ends were cut back, 6 bases at V and 2 bases at J, with 10 bases in the middle. The CDR3, as DNA: TGTGCCAGCAGTCGAGACAGCAACTATGGCTACACCTTC. Amino acids: CASSRDSNYGYTF. The complete variable domain, with remaining parts taken from reference TRBV7-8 and TRBJ1-2, reads GAGVSQSPRYKVAKRGQDVALRCDPISGHVSLFWYQQALGQGPEFLTYFQNEAQLDKSGLPSDRFFAERPEGSVSTLKIQRTQQEDSAVYLCASSRDSNYGYTFGSGTRLTVV.

The chain links TRBV7-9 to TRBJ2-1; maybe TRBD1 (6 bases). From germline, CDR1 is SEHNR and CDR2 FQNEAQ (reference sequence). Trimming took 7 bases from V and 9 from J, leaving 19 bases between them. This CDR3 has 14 amino acids. The CDR3 region is CASNRPEGGSEQFF. The CDR3 nucleotides are TGTGCCAGCAACCGCCCAGAAGGGGGAAGTGAGCAGTTCTTC.

The chain couples TRBV7-9 to TRBJ2-7; D is unresolved. This CDR3 has 15 residues. Between the trimmed V and J ends, which lost 5 bases and 3 bases, there was a span of 17 bases. Germline V gives CDR1 SEHNR, CDR2 FQNEAQ (reference sequence). The CDR3 here is CASSAPRQSVYEQYF. The CDR3 nucleotides read TGTGCCAGCAGCGCCCCCCGGCAGAGCGTCTACGAGCAGTACTTC.